This T cell receptor beta chain appears in the sequencing data of a study of shared T cell receptors in the human thymus. The junction had 16 bases not matched to a gene; V was cut back by 2 bases and J by 2 bases. Germline values: CDR1 SGHTA, CDR2 FQGNSA. There are 19 residues in the CDR3. Sequenced by immunoSEQ multiplex PCR; TCRdb stores in-frame clones only, minus some. The sample consists of 540,000 or so clones, 78% of them appearing once. These same data were also listed under a study on human thymus T cells. From that report: Thymus tissue for the work was resected from patients undergoing corrective heart surgery. An apparent bias in V and J gene usage was seen in thymic and blood repertoires. Overlap was high between thymic repertoires from unrelated individuals, as reported in related research.

The receptor comes from a boy under three years old with a congenital heart defect. This sequence joins TRBV7-2 and TRBJ2-7; 9 bases map to TRBD2. Sequenced input: thymocytes. CDR3 protein: CASSLRGQKTSGETYEQYF. CDR3 DNA sequence: TGTGCCAGCAGCTTAAGGGGACAGAAGACTAGCGGAGAAACCTACGAGCAGTACTTC.